This T cell receptor beta chain was retrieved from a study of blood T cell repertoires in COVID-19. Study information: The samples span acute and convalescent COVID-19 from the United States, Italy and Spain. The cDNA or gDNA used as material had been derived from T cells, B-cell-depleted T cells, or PBMCs.

Seattle patients were enrolled while actively infected and followed longitudinally. This clone was counted between two and nine times. How the authors handled the data: Researchers report that nucleated cell counts were estimated from reference gene primer amplification. Assay used: immunoSEQ multiplex PCR; TCRdb lists only in-frame clones, some missing. The DNA gave D and trimming, while V, J and clone size come from that table. Altogether 55,000 to 65,000 clones are present, about 91% being singletons, with the ten largest covering approximately 45%. The sample comprised peripheral blood. This receptor was identified in a woman aged 55-69 years with COVID-19, enrolled during active disease.

The CDR3 is CASSFGGEAFF. CDR3 bases: TGTGCCAGCAGTTTCGGGGGGGAAGCTTTCTTT. The genes are TRBV12-3 or TRBV12-4 and TRBJ1-1; maybe TRBD1 (5 bases). Trimming removed 3 bases at V and 8 bases at J, with 7 bases between. The CDR3 length is 11 residues.